The clone carrying this TCR beta chain was detected only once. Original handling: Counts of nucleated cells, estimated from reference gene primer amplification, were obtained. Sequencing used immunoSEQ multiplex PCR; TCRdb keeps in-frame clones, though not all of them. V and J calls and clone size are given by that table; D and trimming were obtained from the DNA. This sample has tens of thousands of clones, with roughly 79% found just once. The CDR3 is 16 residues long. The junction had 7 bases not matched to a gene; V was cut back by 3 bases and J by 4 bases. CDR1 and CDR2 from the germline V gene are SGDLS and YYNGEE. This sample stems from a study of blood T cell repertoires in COVID-19. Turning to the study itself: Acute and convalescent COVID-19 samples came from the United States, Italy and Spain. Nucleic acid was either cDNA or gDNA, and it came from T cells, B-cell-depleted T cells, or PBMCs.

The chain is built from TRBV9 and TRBJ2-2; TRBD2 matches 9 bases. The specimen sequenced was peripheral blood. The TCR originated in a human donor with active or convalescent COVID-19. The donor label of this sample is uncertain. The CDR3 here is CASSGKTSGATGELFF. The CDR3 nucleotides are TGTGCCAGCAGCGGGAAGACTAGCGGAGCCACCGGGGAGCTGTTTTTT.